The rows below give T cell receptor beta chains drawn from one sample of a study of cytomegalovirus exposure and HLA in healthy donors. Assay: immunoSEQ multiplex PCR; the TCRdb copy retains only in-frame clones and omits some. The sample holds about 130,000 clones; about 82% are singletons and the top ten take more than 0.9%. The sample consisted of PBMCs. Receptor source: a boy younger than 18 in good health and CMV-seronegative. CDR3s include the opening cysteine and the closing phenylalanine or tryptophan. The order of the fields is D gene, V gene, clone size, J gene, CDR3 protein, CDR3 DNA. A D gene is named only where the DNA matches it firmly. A row's size may be missing; if present it is once, few, many or a size class.

TRBD2	TRBV2	once	TRBJ2-5	CASMAGGLAGETQYF	TGTGCCAGCATGGCGGGGGGACTAGCGGGCGAGACCCAGTACTTC
NA	TRBV28	NA	TRBJ2-3	CASTASVAGSTDTQYF	TGTGCCAGCACCGCATCGGTTGCCGGGAGCACAGATACGCAGTATTTT
TRBD1	TRBV27	NA	TRBJ2-1	CASSFGTGRHEQFF	TGTGCCAGCAGTTTTGGGACAGGGCGGCATGAGCAGTTCTTC
NA	TRBV5-4	NA	TRBJ2-7	CASSRHSGSRYEQYF	TGTGCCAGCAGCCGACATTCCGGTTCCCGATACGAGCAGTACTTC
NA	TRBV29-1	NA	TRBJ2-1	CSGQFGEQFF	TGCAGCGGGCAATTTGGTGAGCAGTTCTTC
NA	TRBV6-1	NA	TRBJ1-2	CASSDRPGGGGARDYGYTF	TGTGCCAGCAGTGATCGCCCGGGGGGAGGGGGGGCGCGCGACTATGGCTACACCTTC
NA	TRBV6-1	NA	TRBJ2-5	CATLRTEAETQYF	TGTGCCACCCTAAGAACGGAGGCAGAGACCCAGTACTTC
NA	TRBV18	NA	TRBJ2-3	CASSWTSSTDTQYF	TGTGCCAGCTCATGGACATCAAGCACAGATACGCAGTATTTT
TRBD1	TRBV5-6	once	TRBJ1-1	CASSLLQGTMNTEAFF	TGTGCCAGCAGCTTATTACAGGGGACCATGAACACTGAAGCTTTCTTT
NA	TRBV19	NA	TRBJ2-7	CASTSDRPYEQYF	TGTGCCAGTACCTCAGACAGGCCCTACGAGCAGTACTTC
NA	TRBV19	NA	TRBJ1-1	CASSIRGTGNTEAFF	TGTGCCAGTAGTATTAGGGGGACGGGGAACACTGAAGCTTTCTTT
NA	TRBV9	NA	TRBJ2-2	CASSVAEYRGLNTGELFF	TGTGCCAGCAGCGTCGCCGAGTATAGGGGTTTGAACACCGGGGAGCTGTTTTTT
TRBD2	TRBV6-1	few	TRBJ2-1	CASSLESGRAGEQFF	TGTGCCAGCAGCCTCGAAAGCGGGAGGGCAGGTGAGCAGTTCTTC
NA	TRBV7-9	NA	TRBJ2-1	CASSYVSGDHNEQFF	TGTGCCAGCAGCTACGTCAGCGGAGATCACAATGAGCAGTTCTTC
TRBD1	TRBV7-7	NA	TRBJ2-5	CASSPTGVETQYF	TGTGCCAGCAGCCCGACAGGGGTGGAGACCCAGTACTTC
NA	TRBV6-5	NA	TRBJ2-1	CASSPGVGSYNEQFF	TGTGCCAGCAGCCCGGGGGTGGGCTCCTACAATGAGCAGTTCTTC
TRBD2	TRBV5-1	NA	TRBJ2-2	CASSRFLAGGPTGELFF	TGCGCCAGCAGCCGCTTTCTAGCGGGAGGGCCCACCGGGGAGCTGTTTTTT
TRBD2	TRBV10-3	NA	TRBJ2-1	CAIRGLAGEKNEQFF	TGTGCCATCAGGGGACTAGCGGGAGAAAAAAATGAGCAGTTCTTC
NA	TRBV9	NA	TRBJ2-5	CASSSLGGQETQYF	TGTGCCAGCAGCTCCCTAGGGGGCCAAGAGACCCAGTACTTC
NA	TRBV19	NA	TRBJ2-3	CASSGLSPDTQYF	TGTGCCAGTAGTGGACTGAGCCCAGATACGCAGTATTTT
NA	TRBV27	NA	TRBJ2-7	CASSLQGSYEQYF	TGTGCCAGCAGTTTACAGGGCTCCTACGAGCAGTACTTC
NA	TRBV18	NA	TRBJ1-1	CASSPEGGSTEAFF	TGTGCCAGCTCCCCCGAGGGGGGGAGCACTGAAGCTTTCTTT
NA	TRBV16	once	TRBJ2-1	CASSLGLNSAAAGYNEQFF	TGTGCCAGCAGCCTGGGACTGAATAGCGCAGCAGCAGGCTACAATGAGCAGTTCTTC
TRBD2	TRBV7-2	few	TRBJ2-1	CASVPSGRDRQFF	TGTGCCAGCGTGCCTAGCGGGAGGGACAGACAGTTCTTC
TRBD1	TRBV6-6	NA	TRBJ1-1	CASSYQTGGSTEAFF	TGTGCCAGCAGTTACCAGACAGGGGGCTCGACTGAAGCTTTCTTT
TRBD2	TRBV5-8	NA	TRBJ2-1	CASSLRRGAGGPGEQFF	TGTGCCAGCAGCTTGAGACGGGGAGCGGGAGGGCCAGGGGAGCAGTTCTTC
NA	TRBV19	NA	TRBJ1-5	CASSIGGPAQHF	TGTGCCAGTAGTATAGGAGGGCCGGCCCAGCATTTT
TRBD2	TRBV18	NA	TRBJ2-2	CASSRASGTGGELFF	TGTGCCAGCTCACGGGCTAGCGGGACTGGCGGGGAGCTGTTTTTT
TRBD2	TRBV11-2	once	TRBJ2-3	CASSLGIAGGSDTQYF	TGTGCCAGCAGCTTAGGGATAGCGGGAGGTTCGGATACGCAGTATTTT
NA	TRBV5-5	NA	TRBJ2-5	CASSGGETQYF	TGTGCCAGCAGCGGAGGAGAGACCCAGTACTTC
NA	TRBV9	NA	TRBJ2-3	CASSVGRMSTDTQYF	TGTGCCAGCAGCGTAGGCAGGATGAGCACAGATACGCAGTATTTT
NA	TRBV4-2	few	TRBJ1-4	CASSQTGWREKLFF	TGTGCCAGCAGCCAGACAGGCTGGCGCGAAAAACTGTTTTTT
TRBD1	TRBV9	NA	TRBJ2-1	CASSGETTGGNEQFF	TGTGCCAGCAGCGGAGAGACGACAGGGGGCAATGAGCAGTTCTTC
NA	TRBV30	NA	TRBJ2-2	CAFGGQRTGELFF	TGTGCCTTCGGAGGACAGCGCACCGGGGAGCTGTTTTTT
NA	TRBV6-5	NA	TRBJ1-2	CASSYSGTSFPGGYTF	TGTGCCAGCAGTTATTCCGGGACATCCTTCCCGGGGGGCTACACCTTC
NA	TRBV27	NA	TRBJ2-1	CASTPGRGRQFF	TGTGCCAGCACCCCCGGTCGAGGTCGGCAGTTCTTC
TRBD2	TRBV4-1	once	TRBJ2-3	CASSQGTGTSGIHTQYF	TGCGCCAGCAGCCAAGGCACTGGGACTAGCGGGATTCATACGCAGTATTTT
TRBD1	TRBV7-9	NA	TRBJ2-1	CASSRRDRGDNEQFF	TGTGCCAGCAGCCGCCGGGACAGGGGTGACAATGAGCAGTTCTTC
NA	TRBV30	NA	TRBJ2-1	CAWNNYNEQFF	TGTGCCTGGAACAACTACAATGAGCAGTTCTTC
TRBD2	TRBV7-2	NA	TRBJ2-7	CASSLEAGAYEQYF	TGTGCCAGCAGCTTAGAAGCGGGGGCCTACGAGCAGTACTTC
NA	TRBV10-3	NA	TRBJ1-1	CAISEGGEGAFF	TGTGCCATCAGTGAAGGAGGGGAGGGAGCTTTCTTT
NA	TRBV6-1	NA	TRBJ2-1	CASSEAGLQNEQFF	TGTGCCAGCAGTGAAGCGGGCCTACAAAATGAGCAGTTCTTC
NA	TRBV6-1	NA	TRBJ1-1	CASSGIGVTEAFF	TGTGCCAGCAGTGGGATAGGGGTCACTGAAGCTTTCTTT
NA	TRBV5-1	NA	TRBJ1-1	CASSRGGWTEAFF	TGCGCCAGCAGCCGAGGGGGATGGACTGAAGCTTTCTTT
NA	TRBV10-3	NA	TRBJ2-1	CAISVSKAVNEQFF	TGTGCCATCAGTGTTAGCAAAGCCGTCAATGAGCAGTTCTTC
TRBD2	TRBV30	once	TRBJ2-1	CAWKREGREQFF	TGTGCCTGGAAGCGGGAGGGCCGCGAGCAGTTCTTC
NA	TRBV6-5	NA	TRBJ2-1	CASSSQTSNYNEQFF	TGTGCCAGCAGTTCCCAGACTAGTAACTACAATGAGCAGTTCTTC
TRBD1	TRBV9	NA	TRBJ1-2	CASSEADRGYGYTF	TGTGCCAGCAGCGAAGCGGACAGGGGCTATGGCTACACCTTC
NA	TRBV7-9	NA	TRBJ1-1	CASSLGGGTEAFF	TGTGCCAGCAGCTTAGGCGGGGGCACTGAAGCTTTCTTT
TRBD2	TRBV6-6	NA	TRBJ2-1	CASSPPGTNYNEQFF	TGTGCCAGCAGTCCACCCGGGACTAATTACAATGAGCAGTTCTTC
NA	TRBV27	NA	TRBJ1-3	CASSLLPPDTIYF	TGTGCCAGCAGTTTGCTACCTCCGGACACCATATATTTT
TRBD1	TRBV4-3	NA	TRBJ1-1	CASSQYLAGQGSFTEAFF	TGCGCCAGCAGCCAATATTTAGCGGGACAGGGAAGTTTCACTGAAGCTTTCTTT
NA	TRBV11-2	NA	TRBJ2-2	CASSPSNAGVTGELFF	TGTGCCAGCAGCCCCTCGAACGCCGGGGTCACCGGGGAGCTGTTTTTT
NA	TRBV5-1	once	TRBJ2-1	CASSRARASYNEQFF	TGCGCCAGCAGCAGAGCCCGCGCCTCCTACAATGAGCAGTTCTTC